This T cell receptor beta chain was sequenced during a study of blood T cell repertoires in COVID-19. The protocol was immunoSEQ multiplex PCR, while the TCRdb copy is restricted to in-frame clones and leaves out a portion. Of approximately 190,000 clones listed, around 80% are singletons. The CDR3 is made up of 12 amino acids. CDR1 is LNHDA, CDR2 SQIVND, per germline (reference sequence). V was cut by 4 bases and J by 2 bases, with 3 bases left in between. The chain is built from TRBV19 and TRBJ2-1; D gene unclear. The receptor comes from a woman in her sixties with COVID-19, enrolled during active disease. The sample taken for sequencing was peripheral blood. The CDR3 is CASSKPYNEQFF. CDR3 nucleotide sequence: TGTGCCAGTAGTAAGCCCTACAATGAGCAGTTCTTC.